The entry below gives a single T cell receptor beta chain sequence along with its context. CDR3 length: 16 amino acids. V was pared by 5 bases and J by 8 bases, with 10 bases of the junction left unmatched. Germline loops: CDR1 SGHAT, CDR2 FQDESV (reference sequence). This sample is part of a study of T cell changes during pregnancy in multiple sclerosis. This table comes from immunoSEQ multiplex PCR, and its TCRdb copy is limited to in-frame clones, with some not included. The sample holds tens of thousands of clones, 88% seen once. V gene TRBV11-1 combines with J gene TRBJ1-6, with 9 nucleotides matching TRBD1. Material: CD8+ T cells from peripheral blood mononuclear cells, obtained after pregnancy. This TCR came from a female donor in good health, enrolled as a control in a pregnancy study. The CDR3 DNA sequence: TGTGCCAGCAGCCCCCCCGGACAGGGGCGGTATTCACCCCTCCACTTT. Translation gives CASSPPGQGRYSPLHF.